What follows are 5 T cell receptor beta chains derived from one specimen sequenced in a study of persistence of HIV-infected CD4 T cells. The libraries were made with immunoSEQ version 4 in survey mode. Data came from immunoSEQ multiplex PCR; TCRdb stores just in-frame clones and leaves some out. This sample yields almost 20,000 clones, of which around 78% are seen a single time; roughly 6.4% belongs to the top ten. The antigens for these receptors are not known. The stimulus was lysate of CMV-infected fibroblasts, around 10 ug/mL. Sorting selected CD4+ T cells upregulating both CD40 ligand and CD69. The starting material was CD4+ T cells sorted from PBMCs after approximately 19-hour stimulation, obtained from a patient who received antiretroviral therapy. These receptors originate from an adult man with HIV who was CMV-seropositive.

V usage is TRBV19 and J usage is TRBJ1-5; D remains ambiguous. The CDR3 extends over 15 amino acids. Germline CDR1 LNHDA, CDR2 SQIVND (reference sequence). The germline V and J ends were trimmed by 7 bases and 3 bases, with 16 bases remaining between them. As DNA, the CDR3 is TGTGCCAGTACCCCTGGCGGAGGCTACAATCAGCCCCAGCATTTT. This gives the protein CASTPGGGYNQPQHF.

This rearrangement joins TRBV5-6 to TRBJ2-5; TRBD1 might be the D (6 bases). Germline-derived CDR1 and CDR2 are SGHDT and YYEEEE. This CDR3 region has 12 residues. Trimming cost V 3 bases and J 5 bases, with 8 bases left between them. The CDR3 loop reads CASSWDTETQYF. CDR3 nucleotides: TGTGCCAGCAGCTGGGACACCGAGACCCAGTACTTC.

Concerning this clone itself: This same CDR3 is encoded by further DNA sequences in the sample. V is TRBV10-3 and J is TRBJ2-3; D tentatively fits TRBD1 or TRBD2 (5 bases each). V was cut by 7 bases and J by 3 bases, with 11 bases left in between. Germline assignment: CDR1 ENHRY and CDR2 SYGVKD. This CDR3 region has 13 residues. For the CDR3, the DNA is TGTGCCATCAAAGGGACGGGAACAGATACGCAGTATTTT. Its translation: CAIKGTGTDTQYF.

In DNA form, the CDR3 reads TGTGCCAGCAGTCCAACAGGGTCGTTACTGAAGGGCTACACCTTC. Translating gives CASSPTGSLLKGYTF. This chain links TRBV27 with TRBJ1-2, with D possibly being TRBD1 (6 bases). The CDR3 consists of 15 residues. Germline V gives CDR1 MNHEY, CDR2 SMNVEV (reference sequence). Trimming cost V 5 bases and J 8 bases, with 21 bases left between them.

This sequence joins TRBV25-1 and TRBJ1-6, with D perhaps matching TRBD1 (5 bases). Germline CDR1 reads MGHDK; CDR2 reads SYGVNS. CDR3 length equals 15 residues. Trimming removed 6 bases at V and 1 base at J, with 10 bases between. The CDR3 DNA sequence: TGTGCCAGCAGGGGACGGAGGTCCTATAATTCACCCCTCCACTTT. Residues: CASRGRRSYNSPLHF.